The clone carrying this T cell receptor (beta chain) occurred a few times. Its target is not known. Germline V lookup: CDR1 SGHRS, CDR2 YFSETQ. This CDR3 contains 14 residues. V was trimmed by 0 bases and J by 4 bases, leaving 9 bases between them. The sequenced template was cDNA made from the entire isolated RNA. Clones were read by immunoSEQ multiplex PCR, and TCRdb kept only the in-frame ones, dropping some. The repertoire consists of roughly 170,000 clones, with about 13% occurring once and the leading ten covering 0.55% to 0.8%. This sample is drawn from a study of beta chain features in type 1 diabetes. Overall study context: Investigators examined some 110,000,000 sorted cells across all samples.

Findings and limits, study-wide: In all four CD4+ subsets, TCRB CDR3 length was significantly, moderately reduced in type 1 diabetes. There were fewer insertions and more deletions at the VDJ junctions of type 1 diabetes patients.

Naive, central memory, regulatory and stem cell-like memory cells within the CD4+ compartment were sorted using CD45RO/CCR7/CD25/CD127/CD95/CD27. Material: central memory CD4+ T cells from blood. This TCR was recovered from a young woman in good health. The V and J genes are TRBV5-1 and TRBJ2-3; tentatively, D is TRBD1 (5 bases). The CDR3 loop is CASSLAQGADTQYF. Written as DNA, the CDR3 is TGCGCCAGCAGCTTGGCGCAAGGGGCAGATACGCAGTATTTT.